This T cell receptor beta chain was captured by sequencing in a study of shared T cell receptors in the human thymus. The protocol was immunoSEQ multiplex PCR, while the TCRdb copy is restricted to in-frame clones and leaves out a portion. The sample lists 550,000 to 800,000 clones, over 75% occurring once. V shed 0 bases, J shed 4 bases, and the junction held 10 bases outside the gene matches. This CDR3 contains 17 residues. Germline V gene data show CDR1 as SGHAT and CDR2 as FQNNGV. The same data also went into a second study, on human thymus T cells. According to that study: Donors consisted of healthy Finnish infants (having corrective surgery for congenital heart defects). Resections that were taken during corrective heart surgery supplied the thymus tissue. Among thymic and blood repertoires, usage of V and J genes appeared biased. Related work showed strongly overlapping thymic repertoires across unrelated individuals.

The chain has TRBV11-2 and TRBJ1-2; TRBD1 agrees at 8 bases. The sequenced sample was thymocytes. The clonotype was recovered from a girl less than two years old with a congenital heart defect. The chain's CDR3 is CASSLDSQGGIAYGYTF. The CDR3 DNA is TGTGCCAGCAGCTTAGATTCACAGGGGGGGATCGCCTATGGCTACACCTTC.